This TCR beta chain was sequenced during a study of CD8 T cells in ankylosing spondylitis (TCRdb year 2017). Regarding the research as a whole: The study profiled T cell receptor beta repertoires in healthy donors and ankylosing spondylitis patients to find disease-linked TCR variants. In total, the full study cohort was made up of nearly 110 healthy donors and 20 to 25 ankylosing spondylitis patients. Peripheral blood samples were taken, and synovial fluid was additionally collected from ankylosing spondylitis patients.

This clonotype has at least ten counts. It lacks a known antigen. The record has no base qualities; no much larger clone is one base away. Overall study outcomes, separate from this receptor: Some TCR beta motif variants had previously been reported in synovial fluid and blood of reactive arthritis patients, which suggested common disease-initiation mechanisms. The disease-linked clones were reported as significantly enriched in matched synovial fluid samples from ankylosing spondylitis patients. The disease-linked clones had a CD8+ phenotype and were found at relatively low frequencies in peripheral blood. Blood from ankylosing spondylitis patients appeared to be characterized by a TCR beta motif made up of under ten highly homologous amino acid variants.

V and J lose 1 base and 9 bases, and a span of 12 bases separates them. CDR1 and CDR2 are drawn from the germline V gene: KGHDR, SFDVKD. Measured from the cysteine to the phenylalanine, the CDR3 is 13 residues long. Kept here is only the CDR3 DNA, which spans 39 bases and is read in frame from base 1. The reads were generated on an Illumina HiSeq 2500. Quantitative 5'-RACE with molecular barcodes was the method used to prepare the TCR beta libraries. The paper's processing steps were these. To identify disease-linked TCR variants, a new computational method was used, one built on a probabilistic model of VDJ rearrangement. TCRdb cleaned the public reads at Q25 with fastp, built clones with MiXCR and kept in-frame beta chains. Here each entry gathers all rows of one CDR3 protein and keeps the most common genes and DNA. The V and J calls, along with clone size, are taken from TCRdb and not from the paper's own processing. For this sample there are 150,000 to 200,000 distinct CDR3 sequences; approximately 10% appear just once. Together, the top ten hold 25% to 30% of the sample.

The TCR sequence derives from a male donor with ankylosing spondylitis or in good health (not recorded which). Sequenced input: blood, either unsorted or a sorted T cell fraction (not recorded which). Recombination joined TRBV24-1 with TRBJ2-7, with no confident D gene call. The CDR3 protein is CATSDLIGKRQYF. The sequenced DNA: TGTGCCACCAGTGATTTAATTGGCAAGAGGCAGTACTTC.